Below are 14 T cell receptor beta chains sequenced from a single sample in a study of control samples from healthy donors and cancer patients. This table comes from immunoSEQ multiplex PCR, and its TCRdb copy is limited to in-frame clones, with some not included. The sample has over 80,000 clones; around 80% are singletons. What was sequenced was blood. Receptors originate from a man aged 55 to 70 in good health.

This clone appeared a single time. V and J are TRBV7-8 and TRBJ2-1, with D perhaps matching TRBD1 or TRBD2 (5 bases each). The CDR3 runs 14 residues. The V gene lost 5 bases and the J gene lost 8 bases, with 16 bases spanning the gap. The germline V gene has CDR1 SGHVS and CDR2 FQNEAQ. The CDR3: CASSALRGSDEQFF. The DNA for the CDR3 is TGTGCCAGCAGCGCCCTCCGGGGCTCGGATGAGCAGTTCTTC.

The CDR3 loop is CASSPPGSIHSYTF. The CDR3 nucleotides are TGTGCCAGCAGTCCCCCCGGCAGCATACATAGCTACACCTTC. The chain combines TRBV6-5 with TRBJ1-2; D gene ambiguous. Germline CDR1 reads MNHEY; CDR2 reads SVGAGI. Between the trimmed V and J ends, which lost 5 bases and 9 bases, there was a span of 19 bases. The CDR3 runs to 14 residues.

For this clone: Distinct nucleotide sequences in the sample also encode this CDR3. V usage is TRBV24-1 and J usage is TRBJ2-2, with D hard to call. V lost 1 base to trimming and J lost 1 base, with 6 bases between them. The CDR3 sequence is 15 residues long. Germline-derived CDR1 and CDR2 are KGHDR and SFDVKD. The CDR3 region is CATSDFGENTGELFF. The CDR3 nucleotides are TGTGCCACCAGTGATTTTGGGGAGAACACCGGGGAGCTGTTTTTT.

The rearrangement joins TRBV30 to TRBJ1-4; TRBD1 is a possible D gene (5 bases). Trimming took 0 bases from V and 1 from J, leaving 12 bases between them. The CDR3 is 16 amino acids. Germline V gene sequence: CDR1 GTSNPN, CDR2 SVGIG (reference sequence). CDR3 sequence reads: CAWSVARVRTNEKLFF. As DNA, the CDR3 is TGTGCCTGGAGTGTAGCCAGGGTGAGAACTAATGAAAAACTGTTTTTT.

This chain connects TRBV27 to TRBJ2-1; D is perhaps TRBD2 (5 bases). The CDR3 is made up of 14 amino acids. Germline-derived CDR1 and CDR2 are MNHEY and SMNVEV (reference sequence). The V end lost 3 bases, the J end lost 4 bases, and 10 bases lay between the germline ends. The CDR3 nucleotides read TGTGCCAGCAGTTTTCTAGCTGGGTACAATGAGCAGTTCTTC. This codes for CASSFLAGYNEQFF.

This rearrangement joins TRBV25-1 to TRBJ2-3, with 11 nucleotides matching TRBD2. The V segment lost 2 bases and the J segment 7 bases; nucleotides outside the gene matches: 11. CDR1 is MGHDK and CDR2 is SYGVNS in the germline V gene. This CDR3 region has 17 residues. In nucleotides, the CDR3 is TGTGCCAGCAGTGAAGGGGGGGGGACTAGCGGAAGAAATACGCAGTATTTT. It codes for CASSEGGGTSGRNTQYF.

The V gene is TRBV3-1 (or the pseudogene TRBV3-2), the J gene TRBJ2-5; 13 nucleotides agree with TRBD2. Per the germline V gene, CDR1 is LGHDT and CDR2 is YNNKEL (reference sequence). The CDR3 has 17 amino acids. V dropped 4 bases and J dropped 9; count of bases not matched to a gene: 14. The DNA for the CDR3 is TGTGCCAGCAGCCGTGTGGGTGTGACTAGCGGGGGGTCTTCCCAGTACTTC. Its translation is CASSRVGVTSGGSSQYF.

The chain recombines TRBV15 with TRBJ2-5, with TRBD1 identical over 9 bases. V lost 8 bases, J lost 4 bases, and 5 bases stayed unmatched. CDR1 is LNHNV, CDR2 YYDKDF, per germline (reference sequence). The CDR3 contains 13 residues. The CDR3 sequence is CATGTGNGETQYF. The CDR3 nucleotides are TGTGCCACCGGGACAGGGAACGGAGAGACCCAGTACTTC.

V gene TRBV7-8 combines with J gene TRBJ2-1; 9 bases fit TRBD2. This CDR3 region has 13 residues. The V gene end was trimmed by 9 bases and the J gene end by 9 bases; junction bases not matched to a gene: 9. Per the germline V gene, CDR1 is SGHVS and CDR2 is FQNEAQ. The DNA of the CDR3 is TGTGCCAGTATAGCGGGAGTTAGGGGTGAGCAGTTCTTC. Translating it yields CASIAGVRGEQFF. Based on the CDR3 plus reference TRBV7-8 and TRBJ2-1, the full variable domain is GAGVSQSPRYKVAKRGQDVALRCDPISGHVSLFWYQQALGQGPEFLTYFQNEAQLDKSGLPSDRFFAERPEGSVSTLKIQRTQQEDSAVYLCASIAGVRGEQFFGPGTRLTVL.

The chain is built from TRBV12-3 or TRBV12-4 and TRBJ2-3; no reliable D call. Deletions cut 2 bases from V and 7 bases from J, with 7 bases between. The CDR3 has 12 amino acids. The CDR3 DNA sequence: TGTGCCAGCAGTTTATCTGGCTATACGCAGTATTTT. Translating it yields CASSLSGYTQYF.

The V and J genes are TRBV3-1 (or the pseudogene TRBV3-2) and TRBJ2-3, with 8 nucleotides matching TRBD2. The CDR3 length is 18 residues. With 2 bases clipped from V and 0 bases from J, the junction kept 10 bases outside the gene matches. The germline CDR1 and CDR2 sequences are LGHDT and YNNKEL (reference sequence). In nucleotides, the CDR3 is TGTGCCAGCAGCCAAACCCCACTGAGACTAGCGAGCACAGATACGCAGTATTTT. Its protein product is CASSQTPLRLASTDTQYF.

The CDR3 nucleotides read TGTGCCAGCAGTCTCCGACTAGCGGGAGACACCGGGGAGCTGTTTTTT. Translating gives CASSLRLAGDTGELFF. The chain uses TRBV11-3 and TRBJ2-2; TRBD2 aligns across 12 bases. The V gene's germline CDR1 is SGHNT and CDR2 YENEEA. With V trimmed by 6 bases and J by 3 bases, 5 bases remained unmatched. The CDR3 is made up of 16 amino acids.

The J gene is TRBJ2-6, the V gene TRBV19; D possibly uses TRBD1 or TRBD2 (5 bases each). This CDR3 is 16 amino acids long. Per germline, CDR1 LNHDA and CDR2 SQIVND (reference sequence). Between the trimmed V and J ends, which lost 3 bases and 4 bases, there was a span of 13 bases. CDR3 residues: CASSMRSGRGANVLTF. CDR3 DNA sequence: TGTGCCAGTAGTATGCGCTCGGGGCGAGGGGCCAACGTCCTGACTTTC. Together with reference TRBV19 and TRBJ2-6, the CDR3 gives the full variable domain: DGGITQSPKYLFRKEGQNVTLSCEQNLNHDAMYWYRQDPGQGLRLIYYSQIVNDFQKGDIAEGYSVSREKKESFPLTVTSAQKNPTAFYLCASSMRSGRGANVLTFGAGSRLTVL.

This chain links TRBV4-1 with TRBJ1-2; no definite D call. Germline V CDR1 and CDR2: MGHRA, YSYEKL. The CDR3 contains 15 residues. Trimming pared 1 base from V and 2 bases from J, leaving 11 bases between. CDR3 sequence: CASSQVVEGNYGYTF. The CDR3, as DNA: TGCGCCAGCAGCCAAGTAGTTGAAGGGAACTATGGCTACACCTTC.